This paragraph reports one T cell receptor beta chain. Generated by immunoSEQ multiplex PCR, the TCRdb table keeps only in-frame clones and is missing some. The sample holds under 200,000 clones, about 74% seen once. The sample belongs to a study of blood T cell repertoires in COVID-19. The CDR3 is 14 residues long. Germline CDR1 SGHRS, CDR2 YFSETQ. The ends were cut back, 2 bases at V and 4 bases at J, with 12 bases in the middle. The material sequenced was peripheral blood. The J gene is TRBJ1-1, the V gene TRBV5-1; D is unresolved. This TCR came from a man in his 60s with acute or convalescent COVID-19. CDR3 protein: CASSFEAASTEAFF. The CDR3 DNA is TGCGCCAGCAGCTTCGAGGCCGCGAGCACTGAAGCTTTCTTT.